Listed below are T cell receptor beta chains from one sample, sequenced in a study of read filtering for tumor transcriptome and immune sequencing. MiXCR was run by TCRdb on the reads, yielding one entry per CDR3 protein. The profile shows 35,000 to 40,000 distinct CDR3 sequences, roughly 13% of them singletons. Material for sequencing was a population of CD138-negative cells sorted from bone marrow. The receptors originated from a donor over 35 with multiple myeloma. Each CDR3 is given with its conserved first and last residue. A D gene is named only where the DNA matches it firmly. A clone size is listed for some rows: how often the clone was seen (once, few, many), or a class if it is expanded.

14	TRBV19	TRBJ2-1	many	-	TGTGCCAGTAGATCTCTTGGGACCAACAATGAGCAGTTCTTC	CASRSLGTNNEQFF
16	TRBV29-1	TRBJ2-5	-	TRBD1	TGCAGCGTTGGACAGGGAGTTACGATGGGTAAAGAGACCCAGTACTTC	CSVGQGVTMGKETQYF
18	TRBV5-1	TRBJ2-6	many	TRBD1	TGCGCCAGCAGCTTGAATCGGCAGGGGGCTGCTGGGGCCAACGTCCTGACTTTC	CASSLNRQGAAGANVLTF
13	TRBV29-1	TRBJ1-5	many	-	TGCAGCGTTGGAAGGGACTTCGAGGCCCCCCAGCATTTT	CSVGRDFEAPQHF
10	TRBV29-1	TRBJ1-1	-	-	TGCAGCGTACCCGACACTGAAGCTTTGTTT	CSVPDTEALF
14	TRBV5-1	TRBJ1-1	many	-	TGCGCCAGCAGCCCATTCGTGGAAAACACTGAAGCTTTCTTT	CASSPFVENTEAFF
14	TRBV29-1	TRBJ2-2	many	-	TGCAGCGCTGAGCCCAGACAGACCACCGGGGAGCTGTTTTTT	CSAEPRQTTGELFF
17	TRBV6-2/TRBV6-3	TRBJ2-7	many	-	TGTGCCAGCACCAGCCCTATAACAGGGTATCGTCCCTACGAGCAGTACTTC	CASTSPITGYRPYEQYF
12	TRBV20-1	TRBJ1-5	many	-	TGCAGTGCGGGCAGGGCCAATCAGCCCCAGCATTTT	CSAGRANQPQHF
14	TRBV12-3/TRBV12-4	TRBJ1-2	many	TRBD1	TGTGCCAGTCGACAGGGCCAGCAGTACTATGGCTACACCTTC	CASRQGQQYYGYTF
15	TRBV5-6	TRBJ2-3	many	TRBD1	TGTGCCAGCAGCATCGGACAGGGGACCACAGATACGCAGTATTTT	CASSIGQGTTDTQYF
17	TRBV6-2/TRBV6-3	TRBJ2-7	many	TRBD2	TGTGCCAGCAGTTACCGACTAGCGGGGGGGGCCTCGAGGGAGCAGTACTTC	CASSYRLAGGASREQYF
13	TRBV20-1	TRBJ1-4	many	-	TGCAGTGCTGCTCGGACGGCGAATGAAAAACTGTTTTTT	CSAARTANEKLFF
13	TRBV10-3	TRBJ1-1	many	TRBD1	TGTGCCACCCGGGACAGCATGAACACTGAAGCTTTCTTT	CATRDSMNTEAFF
12	TRBV20-1	TRBJ1-1	many	-	TGCAGTGCTAGACATCGAGGGACTGAAGCTTACTTT	CSARHRGTEAYF
16	TRBV5-4	TRBJ2-1	-	TRBD1	TGTGCCAGCAGCTTAGGGGGCAGGGGGTTCAACAATGGGCAGTTCTTC	CASSLGGRGFNNGQFF
12	TRBV28	TRBJ1-4	many	-	TGTGCCAGCACAGCAACTAATGAAAAACTGTTTTTT	CASTATNEKLFF
14	TRBV5-1	TRBJ2-7	many	TRBD1	TGCGCCAGCAGCCGCAGGGGACAGGGGGACGAGCAGTACTTC	CASSRRGQGDEQYF
14	TRBV18	TRBJ2-5	-	-	TGTGCCAGCTCACCCGCCAGGGGACAAGAGACCCAGTACTTC	CASSPARGQETQYF
12	TRBV5-1	TRBJ1-5	few	-	TGCGCCAGCAGCCCCAGGGGTCAGCCCCAGCATTTT	CASSPRGQPQHF
12	TRBV5-6	TRBJ2-3	many	-	TGTGCCAGCAGCTCCTACGCAGATACGCAGTATTTT	CASSSYADTQYF
17	TRBV29-1	TRBJ2-7	many	TRBD2	TGCAGCGCCCGTCAAGGGACTAGCGGGAGGGCCTCCTACGAGCAGTACTTC	CSARQGTSGRASYEQYF
13	TRBV20-1	TRBJ2-7	many	-	TGCAGTGCTAGAAGGGACACCAACTACGAGCAGTACTTC	CSARRDTNYEQYF
14	TRBV29-1	TRBJ1-1	many	TRBD1	TGCAGCGCACGGACAGGGGCAGGGAACACTGAAGCTTTCTTT	CSARTGAGNTEAFF
19	TRBV10-3	TRBJ2-1	many	TRBD2	TGTGCCATCAGTGGTCAGACTAGCGGAGCCCCCGTCCCCTACAATGAGCAGTTCTTC	CAISGQTSGAPVPYNEQFF
16	TRBV9	TRBJ1-1	many	-	TGTGCCAGCAGCGTAAGTCCGGGGGCACCGAACACTGAAGCTTTCTTT	CASSVSPGAPNTEAFF
16	TRBV15	TRBJ2-1	-	-	TGTGTCACCAGCGGCGGAGGGTATGTTTCGGTCAATGAGCAGCTCTTC	CVTSGGGYVSVNEQLF
15	TRBV28	TRBJ1-4	many	TRBD1	TGTGCCAGCAGTTCTCAGGGGGCAACTAATGAAAAACTGTTTTTT	CASSSQGATNEKLFF
14	TRBV9	TRBJ2-7	many	TRBD2	TGTGCCAGCAGCGTACTAGCGGGAGCTGGAGAGCAGTACTTC	CASSVLAGAGEQYF
15	TRBV20-1	TRBJ2-7	many	-	TGCAGTGCTAGTCCCGCGTCCAGCCCCCTATACGAGCAGTACTTC	CSASPASSPLYEQYF
15	TRBV28	TRBJ1-2	many	-	TGTGCCAGCAGTAGTAGCCGGGACGAACTCTATGGCTACACCTTC	CASSSSRDELYGYTF
14	TRBV2	TRBJ1-4	-	-	TGTGCCAGCAGCCGGGACAAGGCTCGTGGAAAACTGTTTTTT	CASSRDKARGKLFF
20	TRBV5-1	TRBJ2-1	many	-	TGCGCCAGCAGCGCCGCCCCCTACACAGGCCCGTTTACTCCAAACAATGAGCAGTTCTTC	CASSAAPYTGPFTPNNEQFF
15	TRBV20-1	TRBJ2-5	many	TRBD1	TGCAGTGCCCCCGACCCGGGACAGGGCCAAGAGACCCAGTACTTC	CSAPDPGQGQETQYF
14	TRBV20-1	TRBJ2-7	many	TRBD2	TGCAGTGCTAGAGATTCGGCGGGAGGCTACGAGCAGTACTTC	CSARDSAGGYEQYF
16	TRBV3-1	TRBJ2-1	-	TRBD2	TGTGCCAGCGGCCCGGGACTACCCAGGGCCCTCAATGAGCAGTTCTTC	CASGPGLPRALNEQFF
14	TRBV28	TRBJ2-5	many	-	TGTGCCAGCAGTTCCCCGCGGGTAGGAGAGACCCAGTACTTC	CASSSPRVGETQYF
18	TRBV5-8	TRBJ2-3	-	TRBD2	TGTGTGAGCACTCCCGGGACTAGCGGGAAAGGTTATGAAGATACGCAGTATTTT	CVSTPGTSGKGYEDTQYF
13	TRBV6-5	TRBJ1-6	many	-	TGTGCCAGCAGTTACACGCAAAATTCACCCCTCCACTTT	CASSYTQNSPLHF
13	TRBV10-3	TRBJ2-1	few	TRBD2	TGTGCCGTATTTAGCGGGAGTTTGGATGAGCAGTTCTTC	CAVFSGSLDEQFF
15	TRBV27	TRBJ2-7	many	TRBD2	TGTGCCAGCAGGACCCGGGGGGGGTATGGGTACGAGCAGTACTTC	CASRTRGGYGYEQYF
15	TRBV25-1	TRBJ2-1	-	-	TGTGCCAGCAGTGAGCCGGGTCTCGCTCCCAACGAGCAGTTCTTC	CASSEPGLAPNEQFF
15	TRBV19	TRBJ2-7	few	TRBD2	TGTGCCAGTAGTATCGGGCTAGCGGGTTCCAACGAGCAGTACTTC	CASSIGLAGSNEQYF
13	TRBV11-3	TRBJ1-1	many	-	TGTGCCAGCAGCTTACAAGCGAACACTGAAGCTTTCTTT	CASSLQANTEAFF
16	TRBV7-9	TRBJ2-1	many	TRBD2	TGTGCCAGCAGCCGAGACGTAGCGGGAGGGCGAGATGAGCAGTTCTTC	CASSRDVAGGRDEQFF
12	TRBV4-2	TRBJ2-1	many	-	TGTGCCAGCAGCCAAGTGTACAATGAGCAGTTCTTC	CASSQVYNEQFF
16	TRBV3-1	TRBJ2-1	many	-	TGTGCCAGCAGCGACCCTGGGGGCCGCTCCTACAATGAGCAGTTCTTC	CASSDPGGRSYNEQFF
14	TRBV29-1	TRBJ2-1	few	-	TGCAGCGTTGATGGGGGGACAATTGACGATGAGCAGTTCTTC	CSVDGGTIDDEQFF
14	TRBV12-3/TRBV12-4	TRBJ2-5	many	TRBD1	TGTGCCAGCAGGCCCGGACAGGGATCGGAGACCCAGTACTTC	CASRPGQGSETQYF